These 18 T cell receptor beta chains originate from one sample sequenced in a study of blood T cell repertoires in COVID-19. TCRdb's table, derived via immunoSEQ multiplex PCR, lists solely in-frame clones and lacks some. The table includes 140,000 to 150,000 clones, roughly three quarters detected once. The source material was peripheral blood. The receptors here all came from a woman aged 55-69 years with acute or convalescent COVID-19.

V is TRBV5-1 and J is TRBJ2-4; 11 nucleotides align to TRBD1. This CDR3 comprises 20 residues. Germline V lookup: CDR1 SGHRS, CDR2 YFSETQ. Trimming took 4 bases from V and 0 from J; bases not matched to a gene: 15. The CDR3, as DNA: TGCGCCAGCAGCCCTTTTAAAGGGACAGGGGGAACCTTAGCCAAAAACATTCAGTACTTC. Protein sequence: CASSPFKGTGGTLAKNIQYF.

The sample holds a few counts of this clone. The V and J genes are TRBV7-9 and TRBJ1-4, with D perhaps TRBD1 (5 bases). Trimming pared 8 bases from V and 0 bases from J, leaving 22 bases between. This CDR3 has 18 amino acids. From germline, CDR1 is SEHNR and CDR2 FQNEAQ (reference sequence). The CDR3 DNA reads TGTGCCAGCCGGGTAGGGGTGAGAGACGGCACAACTAATGAAAAACTGTTTTTT. Encoded protein: CASRVGVRDGTTNEKLFF.

The V and J genes are TRBV5-1 and TRBJ2-1; TRBD2 is a possible D gene (6 bases). In germline, CDR1 is SGHRS, CDR2 YFSETQ. V dropped 9 bases and J dropped 2 bases, with 15 bases sitting between them. This CDR3 is built from 14 residues. CDR3 sequence: CATSWGETYNEQFF. CDR3 bases: TGCGCCACCTCTTGGGGGGAAACCTACAATGAGCAGTTCTTC.

There are a few counts of this clone. The chain joins TRBV5-1 to TRBJ1-1; D unresolved. Germline loops: CDR1 SGHRS, CDR2 YFSETQ. The V end lost 0 bases, the J end lost 0 bases, and 6 bases lay between the germline ends. The CDR3 extends over 14 amino acids. CDR3 amino acids: CASSLGPMNTEAFF. For the CDR3, the DNA is TGCGCCAGCAGCTTGGGGCCGATGAACACTGAAGCTTTCTTT.

This chain joins TRBV27 and TRBJ1-1; 12 nucleotides agree with TRBD1. CDR1 and CDR2 from the germline V gene are MNHEY and SMNVEV (reference sequence). The J segment lost 9 bases and the V segment lost 6 bases, leaving 5 bases of the junction unmatched. There are 13 residues in the CDR3. The CDR3 DNA reads as TGTGCCAGCAGGGGGGACAGGGGGCGTCAAGCTTTCTTT. Its protein product is CASRGDRGRQAFF.

V and J are TRBV15 and TRBJ1-1; unclear D gene. V lost 5 bases and J 4 bases, leaving 17 bases between the germline ends. Germline V gene lookup returns CDR1 LNHNV and CDR2 YYDKDF (reference sequence). This CDR3 is built from 15 residues. The CDR3 here is CATSSRRASGTEAFF. CDR3 nucleotide sequence: TGTGCCACCAGCTCCCGTCGCGCTTCGGGCACTGAAGCTTTCTTT.

This clone appeared a single time. The rearrangement joins TRBV12-1 to TRBJ2-7; TRBD1, the D gene given by the table, was not confirmed from the DNA. TRBV12-1 is annotated as a pseudogene. The CDR3 has 14 residues. In nucleotides, the CDR3 is TGTGCCAGCAGCGTCAACAGGGCCTGGCTCGGGCAGTACTTC. Its protein is CASSVNRAWLGQYF.

The chain employs TRBV9 and TRBJ1-3; a possible D gene is TRBD1 (5 bases). The CDR3 is 16 residues long. CDR1 and CDR2 (germline): SGDLS, YYNGEE. The V end was cut by 0 bases, the J end by 0 bases, with 10 bases between. The CDR3 DNA follows: TGTGCCAGCAGCGTAGGGACAACCATCTCTGGAAACACCATATATTTT. Translating gives CASSVGTTISGNTIYF.

The chain couples TRBV9 to TRBJ2-1; 12 bases match TRBD2. V dropped 0 bases and J dropped 3; count of bases not matched to a gene: 4. Per the germline V gene, CDR1 is SGDLS and CDR2 is YYNGEE. The CDR3 spans 17 residues. The CDR3 sequence: CASSVGLAGGYYNEQFF. In nucleotides, the CDR3 is TGTGCCAGCAGCGTAGGGCTAGCGGGAGGGTACTACAATGAGCAGTTCTTC.

With regard to this clone: The junction does not match germline at one end; this may be a read error. The chain joins TRBV24-1 to TRBJ1-6, with no clear D. The CDR3 consists of 13 residues. Looked up from germline, CDR1 is KGHDR and CDR2 is SFDVKD. The CDR3 loop is CVTSAGNNSPLHF. The CDR3 nucleotides are TGTGTCACCAGTGCGGGTAATAATTCACCCCTCCACTTT.

This clone has only one observation. The chain recombines TRBV30 with TRBJ1-1; D possibly corresponds to TRBD1 (5 bases). V was cut by 5 bases and J by 8 bases, with 21 bases left in between. The germline gives CDR1 GTSNPN, CDR2 SVGIG (reference sequence). The CDR3 is 14 residues long. CDR3 coding DNA: TGTGCCTGGGCCCCATCGGGGACCGGGAGAGAAGCTTTCTTT. Its protein product is CAWAPSGTGREAFF.

The rearrangement links TRBV2 to TRBJ2-1; 11 bases fit TRBD2. After removal of 6 bases from V and 4 bases from J, the junction contained 5 bases not matched to a gene. The CDR3 loop spans 15 amino acids. Germline CDR1 is SNHLY and CDR2 is FYNNEI. CDR3 region: CASRRGTSGYNEQFF. The DNA of the CDR3 is TGTGCCAGCAGGCGGGGGACTAGCGGATACAATGAGCAGTTCTTC.

The rearrangement uses TRBV5-1 and TRBJ1-4; TRBD1 matches at 11 bases. J lost 0 bases, V lost 7 bases, and 5 bases had no gene match. Germline CDR1 is SGHRS and CDR2 is YFSETQ. This CDR3 contains 16 residues. The CDR3 region is CASALGQGATNEKLFF. In DNA form, the CDR3 reads TGCGCCAGCGCCTTGGGACAGGGGGCAACTAATGAAAAACTGTTTTTT.

The chain joins TRBV15 to TRBJ1-2; D might be TRBD1 (5 bases). Germline V gives CDR1 LNHNV, CDR2 YYDKDF (reference sequence). This CDR3 is 11 amino acids long. V was shortened by 1 base and J by 8 bases, with 5 bases between the two germline ends. CDR3 DNA sequence: TGTGCCACCAGCAGAGGGGGCGGCTACACCTTC. Translation: CATSRGGGYTF.

The chain employs TRBV2 and TRBJ2-1; tentative D call: TRBD1 (6 bases). V lost 6 bases to trimming and J lost 4 bases, with 16 bases between them. Germline loops: CDR1 SNHLY, CDR2 FYNNEI. The CDR3 has 15 residues. Here the CDR3 reads CASRLPGTFYNEQFF. CDR3 bases: TGTGCCAGCAGACTACCCGGGACATTTTACAATGAGCAGTTCTTC.

The chain is built from TRBV30 and TRBJ1-1; a possible D gene is TRBD1 (6 bases). The CDR3 loop spans 12 amino acids. CDR1 is GTSNPN, CDR2 SVGIG, per germline (reference sequence). Trimming left V 7 bases short and J 1 base short, with 10 bases between. CDR3 sequence reads: CALHRENTEAFF. In DNA form, the CDR3 reads TGTGCCTTACACAGGGAGAACACTGAAGCTTTCTTT.

The chain combines TRBV27 with TRBJ1-4; 9 bases line up with TRBD1. J was trimmed by 8 bases and V by 4 bases; bases with no gene match: 11. The CDR3 consists of 16 residues. Germline loops: CDR1 MNHEY, CDR2 SMNVEV (reference sequence). The DNA of the CDR3 is TGTGCCAGCAGTTCGCGGCTGTGGGACAGGGACGAAAAACTGTTTTTT. Protein sequence: CASSSRLWDRDEKLFF. The whole variable domain, remainder taken from reference TRBV27 and TRBJ1-4, is EAQVTQNPRYLITVTGKKLTVTCSQNMNHEYMSWYRQDPGLGLRQIYYSMNVEVTDKGDVPEGYKVSRKEKRNFPLILESPSPNQTSLYFCASSSRLWDRDEKLFFGSGTQLSVL.

This chain connects TRBV19 to TRBJ1-5; 7 positions match TRBD1. The V gene end was trimmed by 3 bases and the J gene end by 2 bases; junction bases not matched to a gene: 7. This CDR3 has 16 residues. Germline CDR1 reads LNHDA; CDR2 reads SQIVND (reference sequence). This CDR3 reads CASSISSGQGNQPQHF. The CDR3 bases are TGTGCCAGTAGTATTAGCTCTGGACAGGGCAATCAGCCCCAGCATTTT. The full variable domain, completed using reference TRBV19 and TRBJ1-5, is DGGITQSPKYLFRKEGQNVTLSCEQNLNHDAMYWYRQDPGQGLRLIYYSQIVNDFQKGDIAEGYSVSREKKESFPLTVTSAQKNPTAFYLCASSISSGQGNQPQHFGDGTRLSIL.